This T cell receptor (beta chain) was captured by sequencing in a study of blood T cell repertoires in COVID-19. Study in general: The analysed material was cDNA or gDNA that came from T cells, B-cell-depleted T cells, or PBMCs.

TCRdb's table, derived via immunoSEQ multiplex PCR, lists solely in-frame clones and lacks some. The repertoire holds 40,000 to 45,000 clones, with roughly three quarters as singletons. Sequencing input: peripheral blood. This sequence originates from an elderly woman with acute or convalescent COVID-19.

The CDR3 DNA is TGCGCCAGCAGTGATCCAGGGGTAGGGGACACTGAAGCTTTCTTT. Its protein is CASSDPGVGDTEAFF. V usage is TRBV10-1 and J usage is TRBJ1-1, with D perhaps matching TRBD1 (6 bases). The germline V gene has CDR1 WNHNN and CDR2 SYGVQD (reference sequence). The V and J ends lost 3 bases and 3 bases respectively, with 14 bases between them. The CDR3 contains 15 residues.